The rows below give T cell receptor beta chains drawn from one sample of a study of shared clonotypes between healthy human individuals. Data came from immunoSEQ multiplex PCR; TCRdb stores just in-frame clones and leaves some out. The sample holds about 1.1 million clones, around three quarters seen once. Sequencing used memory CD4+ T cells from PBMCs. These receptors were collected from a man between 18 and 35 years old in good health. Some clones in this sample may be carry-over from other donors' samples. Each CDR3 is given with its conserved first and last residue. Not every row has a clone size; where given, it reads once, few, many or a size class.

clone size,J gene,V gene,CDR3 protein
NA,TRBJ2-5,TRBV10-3,CAIRSDSGLQETQYF
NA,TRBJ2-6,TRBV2,CASSRTESGANVLTF
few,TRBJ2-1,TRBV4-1,CASSLQLENEQFF
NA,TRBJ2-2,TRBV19,CATSYLARTRTGELFF
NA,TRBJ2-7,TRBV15,CATSRDQYRVPDEQYF
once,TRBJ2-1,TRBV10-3,CAARPGLEANNEQFF
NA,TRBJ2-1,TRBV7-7,CASSLVVGTGGYNEQFF
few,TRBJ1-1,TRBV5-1,CASTGDNTEAFF
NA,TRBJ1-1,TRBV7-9,CASSPPPAVMNTEAFF
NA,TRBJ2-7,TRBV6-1,CATAHRDIPYEQYF
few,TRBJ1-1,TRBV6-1,CASRGGYGNTEAFF
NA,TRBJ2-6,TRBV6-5,CASRENSGANVLTF
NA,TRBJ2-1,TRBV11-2,CASSYLAGTSINEQFF
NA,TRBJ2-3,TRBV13,CASSYRRETDTQYF
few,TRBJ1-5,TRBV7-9,CASSLIQGGIDQPQHF
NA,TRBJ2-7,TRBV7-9,CASSLMQGPYEQYF
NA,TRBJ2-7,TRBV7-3,CASSLLGGRDSLGEQYF
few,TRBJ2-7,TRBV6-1,CASNSRTGASYEQYF
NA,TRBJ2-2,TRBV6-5,CASTRDTGELFF
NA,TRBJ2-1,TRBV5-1,CASSSLLVSYNEQFF
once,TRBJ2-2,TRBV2,CASSGYSAPTGELFF
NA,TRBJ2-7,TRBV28,CASSTAGGSYEQYF
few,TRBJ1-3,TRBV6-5,CASSYSMAAGNTIYF
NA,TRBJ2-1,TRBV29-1,CSVPGQGAIYNEQFF
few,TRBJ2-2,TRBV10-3,CAISLSGRGGGELFF
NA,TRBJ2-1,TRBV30,CAWSPLDQEFF
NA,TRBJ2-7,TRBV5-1,CASSLGGTASYEQYF
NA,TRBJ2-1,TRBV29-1,CSVEDTRLREQFF
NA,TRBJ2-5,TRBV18,CASSPSGSKETQYF
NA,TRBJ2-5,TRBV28,CASGSLLAGRETQYF
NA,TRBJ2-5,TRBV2,CASSELTGVETQYF
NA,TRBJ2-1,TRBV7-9,CATSDRQSSYNEQFF
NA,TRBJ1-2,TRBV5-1,CASSLGTGYGYTF
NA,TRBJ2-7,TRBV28,CASSKTGGSYEQYF
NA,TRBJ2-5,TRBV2,CASSDRGETQYF
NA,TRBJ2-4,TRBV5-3,CASNYRGGTTF
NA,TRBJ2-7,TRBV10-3,CAISGVRQGEREQYF
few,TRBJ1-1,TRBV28,CASSSPSATEAFF
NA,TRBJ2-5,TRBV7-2,CASSLDSRETQYF
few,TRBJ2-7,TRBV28,CASVEGLAGREQYF